The present TCR beta chain was sequenced within a study of T-cell memory formation after mild COVID-19. TCRdb reprocessed the 5' RACE reads with MiXCR, giving one entry per CDR3 protein. The profile covers more than 15,000 distinct CDR3 sequences, with 23% appearing a single time and about 60% taken by the ten largest. A note on this clonotype: Its antigen remains unknown.

Points from the study as a whole: Nothing showed for sure that second-wave clones peaking on day 37 were SARS-CoV-2 specific. Cross-reactive memory seemingly joined, as some responding clones were found in pre-infection memory. Clones shrinking from day 15 to 85 showed even CD4/CD8 mixes; later expanders tilted CD4+.

V lost 2 bases and J lost 4, with 10 bases in between. Germline CDR1 is SGHRS and CDR2 is YFSETQ. The CDR3 sequence is 14 residues long. The TCR originated in a man aged 18-30 years who had mild COVID-19 (a few samples of this study predate the infection). Cell type and time point are not known. The chain employs TRBV5-1 and TRBJ1-3; D is perhaps TRBD1 (6 bases). The sequencing sample was made of PBMCs or a T cell subset sorted from them (not recorded which). The CDR3: CASSFGGGGNTIYF. For the CDR3, the DNA is TGCGCCAGCAGCTTCGGCGGGGGCGGAAACACCATATATTTT.